This is a list of T cell receptor beta chains from one sample in a study of shared clonotypes between healthy human individuals. TCRdb's copy holds only in-frame clones and misses some; the assay was immunoSEQ multiplex PCR. This sample has about 2.5 million clones, with approximately 90% found just once. Input material: naive CD4+ T cells from PBMCs. These receptors came from a young man in good health. Some clones in this sample may be carry-over from other donors' samples. Both conserved end residues are part of each CDR3. Fields, in order: clone size, J gene, D gene, V gene, CDR3 DNA, CDR3 protein. The D gene is left open where the match is weak. Some rows have no size entry. The others give once, few or many, or a class for an expanded clone.

>once|TRBJ2-7|TRBD1|TRBV5-1
TGCGCCAGCAGCTTCAGGGGGCGCGACGAGCAGTACTTC
CASSFRGRDEQYF
>few|TRBJ2-2|-|TRBV9
TGTGCCAGCAGCATGGACTGGGGGAACACCGGGGAGCTGTTTTTT
CASSMDWGNTGELFF
>-|TRBJ2-1|-|TRBV5-1
TGCGCCAGCAACCGGTTTAGCGGCAACTACAATGAGCAGTTCTTC
CASNRFSGNYNEQFF
>-|TRBJ2-7|-|TRBV4-1
TGCGCCAGCAGTCGAACCAGGGCCTACGAGCAGTACTTC
CASSRTRAYEQYF
>-|TRBJ2-1|-|TRBV2
TGTGCCAGCAGTGCCAAATCCTACAATGAGCAGTTCTTC
CASSAKSYNEQFF
>once|TRBJ2-6|-|TRBV5-8
TGTGCCAGCAGCCTTCTAGGCAACTCTGGGGCCAACGTCCTGACTTTC
CASSLLGNSGANVLTF
>-|TRBJ1-2|TRBD1|TRBV6-1
TGTGCCAGCAGTGAAGTGGCCAGGGGGCATCGTTATGGCTACACCTTC
CASSEVARGHRYGYTF
>-|TRBJ2-7|-|TRBV5-6
TGTGCCAGCAGCCTTTGGGGAGTAGTTTGGGCAAAAAATTACGAGCAGTACTTC
CASSLWGVVWAKNYEQYF
>-|TRBJ1-5|-|TRBV28
TGTGCCAGCAGTTTAAGTGAGACAGGATCCTTAGCAAATCAGCCCCAGCATTTT
CASSLSETGSLANQPQHF
>-|TRBJ2-1|TRBD1|TRBV2
TGTGCCAGCAGTCGACAGGGGTCCCCTTCTAGCTTCTTC
CASSRQGSPSSFF
>-|TRBJ2-5|TRBD2|TRBV7-8
TGTGCCAGCCGCTGGGGGAGGGAAGAGACCCAGTACTTC
CASRWGREETQYF
>-|TRBJ1-2|-|TRBV28
TGTGCCAGCAGTTTAAGGTTATATGGCTACACCTTC
CASSLRLYGYTF
>-|TRBJ1-6|TRBD1|TRBV11-2
TGTGCCAGCAGCAGACAGGGGGGGCGAACCTATAATTCACCCCTCCACTTT
CASSRQGGRTYNSPLHF
>-|TRBJ2-7|-|TRBV6-5
TGTGCCAGCAGTTCCCAACTGGGAAACTACGAGCAGTACTTC
CASSSQLGNYEQYF
>once|TRBJ1-2|-|TRBV28
TGTGCCAGCAGTTCAGAGACGGGAGAAGGGAATGGCTACACCTTC
CASSSETGEGNGYTF
>once|TRBJ2-7|-|TRBV5-1
TGCGCCAGCAGCTTGGGTCCGGGACCCTCCTACGAGCAGTACTTC
CASSLGPGPSYEQYF
>-|TRBJ2-7|-|TRBV14
TGTGCCAGCAGCCAACCGGTTAGCTCCTACGAGCAGTACTTC
CASSQPVSSYEQYF
>-|TRBJ2-7|TRBD2|TRBV7-9
TGTGCCAGCAGCTTCGGGACTATGGGTGAGCAGTACTTC
CASSFGTMGEQYF
>-|TRBJ2-5|-|TRBV28
TGTGCCAGCTACTTTGTGCCCAGGGTGGGGGAGACCCAGTACTTC
CASYFVPRVGETQYF
>-|TRBJ1-2|-|TRBV5-1
TGCGCCAGCAGCTTGGCCTCCAGAAGGGATGGCTACACCTTC
CASSLASRRDGYTF
>-|TRBJ2-5|-|TRBV13
TGTGCCAGCAGCTCCGGACCGTTAGAGACCCAGTACTTC
CASSSGPLETQYF
>once|TRBJ2-1|-|TRBV9
TGTGCCAGCAGCGTAGGCGGCACTTACAATGAGCAGTTCTTC
CASSVGGTYNEQFF
>-|TRBJ1-2|TRBD1|TRBV25-1
TGTGCCAGCAGTGACCCGGGGACAGGCTCTGGTGGCTACACCTTC
CASSDPGTGSGGYTF
>-|TRBJ2-7|-|TRBV2
TGTGCCAGCAGCCCCCAGCGGGCAGCCTACGAGCAGTACTTC
CASSPQRAAYEQYF
>-|TRBJ2-1|TRBD2|TRBV5-1
TGCGCCAGCAGCTTCGGACTAGCGGATGCCTACAATGAGCAGTTCTTC
CASSFGLADAYNEQFF
>-|TRBJ1-5|TRBD1|TRBV19
TGTGCCAGTAGTACCCTGAATAGACAGGGCTCTCAGCCCCAGCATTTT
CASSTLNRQGSQPQHF
>-|TRBJ2-2|-|TRBV9
TGTGCCAGCAGCGTCGGGGCTAGTAGGAACACCGGGGAGCTGTTTTTT
CASSVGASRNTGELFF
>-|TRBJ2-7|-|TRBV28
TGTGCCAGCAAACAGGACCACTACAACGAGCAGTACTTC
CASKQDHYNEQYF
>-|TRBJ1-1|TRBD1|TRBV28
TGTGCCTCCGGGGGACAGCAACCCATGAACACTGAAGCTTTCTTT
CASGGQQPMNTEAFF
>-|TRBJ2-1|-|TRBV7-7
TGTGCCAGCAGCCCACACCTTACAGGGAGCTCCTACAATGAGCAGTTCTTC
CASSPHLTGSSYNEQFF
>-|TRBJ1-2|-|TRBV27
TGTGCCAGCAGTCCTAATACCGGGACCTATAACTATGGCTACACCTTC
CASSPNTGTYNYGYTF
>-|TRBJ2-7|-|TRBV29-1
TGCAGCGCTGGGGCCTACTCCTACGAGCAGTACTTC
CSAGAYSYEQYF
>-|TRBJ2-1|-|TRBV28
TGTGCCAGCAGTACATATACCCTAGGGGGACAGCGGGGACTAGGGTCCTACAATGAGCAGTTCTTC
CASSTYTLGGQRGLGSYNEQFF
>-|TRBJ1-1|-|TRBV6-5
TGTGCCAGCAGTTACTCCAGGGCCGGGGGGGCTGAAGCTTTCTTT
CASSYSRAGGAEAFF
>once|TRBJ2-4|-|TRBV10-2
TGCGCCAGCAGCGAGCCCTCAGGAGAGTACTTC
CASSEPSGEYF